The 29 T cell receptor beta chains reported below all come from one sample, sequenced in a study of blood T cell repertoires in COVID-19. The table came from immunoSEQ multiplex PCR; TCRdb's copy has only in-frame clones and leaves some out. The data hold more than 45,000 clones, with approximately 90% observed a single time. The sequenced sample consisted of peripheral blood. These receptors were collected from a woman older than 75 with acute or convalescent COVID-19.

V and J are TRBV19 and TRBJ2-1; the match to TRBD1 covers 7 bases. Germline V gene lookup returns CDR1 LNHDA and CDR2 SQIVND (reference sequence). The CDR3 runs 14 residues. J was trimmed by 0 bases and V by 7 bases; bases with no gene match: 3. The chain's CDR3 is CASNRDSSYNEQFF. The CDR3 nucleotides read TGTGCCAGTAATAGGGACAGCTCCTACAATGAGCAGTTCTTC.

The chain joins TRBV9 to TRBJ2-1; a weak D match, TRBD2 (6 bases). The CDR3 sequence is 16 residues long. Germline V CDR1 and CDR2: SGDLS, YYNGEE. V lost 0 bases and J lost 3, with 13 bases in between. CDR3 region: CASSVDDGRVYNEQFF. In nucleotides, the CDR3 is TGTGCCAGCAGCGTAGATGACGGGAGAGTCTACAATGAGCAGTTCTTC.

The J gene is TRBJ1-4, the V gene TRBV27; TRBD1 matches at 8 bases. The CDR3 has 15 residues. The ends lost 5 bases at V and 7 bases at J; junction bases unmatched: 9. Germline V lookup: CDR1 MNHEY, CDR2 SMNVEV (reference sequence). In DNA, the CDR3 is TGTGCCAGCAGTGCCGAAAGGACAGGGTTTGAAAAACTGTTTTTT. Translation: CASSAERTGFEKLFF.

The chain carries TRBV9 and TRBJ2-7; D possibly corresponds to TRBD2 (6 bases). The CDR3 loop spans 14 amino acids. Trimming removed 4 bases at V and 6 bases at J, with 17 bases between. Germline loops: CDR1 SGDLS, CDR2 YYNGEE. The CDR3 nucleotides are TGTGCCAGCAGCCCTCCCGGGAGTTTTTCCGAGCAGTACTTC. The encoded protein is CASSPPGSFSEQYF.

J is TRBJ1-1 and V is TRBV11-2, with 10 bases matching TRBD1. The CDR3 has 14 residues. The V segment lost 3 bases and the J segment 6 bases; nucleotides outside the gene matches: 4. Looked up from germline, CDR1 is SGHAT and CDR2 is FQNNGV. In nucleotides, the CDR3 is TGTGCCAGCAGCTTGAGGGACAGGGGCTCTGAAGCTTTCTTT. This sequence encodes CASSLRDRGSEAFF.

V usage is TRBV7-3 and J usage is TRBJ2-3; 10 positions match TRBD2. This CDR3 is 15 amino acids long. CDR1 and CDR2 (germline): SGHTA, FQGTGA. The J segment lost 1 base and the V segment lost 5 bases, leaving 3 bases of the junction unmatched. This CDR3 reads CASSPGTSGTDTQYF. The CDR3 DNA sequence: TGTGCCAGCAGCCCCGGGACTAGCGGCACAGATACGCAGTATTTT.

The rearrangement uses TRBV27 and TRBJ1-2; tentative D call: TRBD1 (6 bases). Germline V gives CDR1 MNHEY, CDR2 SMNVEV (reference sequence). The length of the CDR3 is 13 residues. V lost 4 bases to trimming and J lost 3 bases, with 9 bases between them. The CDR3 sequence: CASSYQGHYGYTF. The CDR3 DNA follows: TGTGCCAGCAGTTACCAGGGGCACTATGGCTACACCTTC.

This chain connects TRBV6-4 to TRBJ1-5, with 7 bases matching TRBD1. CDR3 length: 22 residues. J lost 2 bases, V lost 2 bases, and 24 bases had no gene match. Germline V gene lookup returns CDR1 MRHNA and CDR2 SNTAGT. The CDR3 coding sequence is TGTGCCAGCAGTGACCATATCTGTGGAACAGGGGATTCCCGGACGGGCAATCAGCCCCAGCATTTT. This translates into CASSDHICGTGDSRTGNQPQHF.

There are a few counts of this clone. The chain combines TRBV7-2 with TRBJ1-1; D is unclear. Deletions cut 6 bases from V and 3 bases from J, with 5 bases between. This CDR3 spans 11 amino acids. The germline gives CDR1 SGHTA, CDR2 FQGNSA. The CDR3 DNA sequence: TGTGCCAGCAGGTACTACACTGAAGCTTTCTTT. This encodes CASRYYTEAFF.

This clone was recorded once. Other DNA sequences in the same sample also yield this CDR3. The chain links TRBV18 to TRBJ2-1, with a weak D call TRBD2 (5 bases). Germline assignment: CDR1 KGHSH and CDR2 LQKENI. V lost 3 bases and J lost 4, with 7 bases in between. There are 13 residues in the CDR3. CDR3 sequence: CASSPPGYNEQFF. CDR3 sequence (DNA): TGTGCCAGCTCACCCCCGGGATACAATGAGCAGTTCTTC.

The J gene is TRBJ2-7, the V gene TRBV19; D possibly corresponds to TRBD2 (6 bases). The CDR3 totals 15 residues. V was pared by 3 bases and J by 1 base, with 13 bases between. Germline V gives CDR1 LNHDA, CDR2 SQIVND (reference sequence). Written as DNA, the CDR3 is TGTGCCAGTAGTATGGGCGGCGGGACGTCCTACGAGCAGTACTTC. It codes for CASSMGGGTSYEQYF.

The chain carries TRBV19 and TRBJ1-2; D is perhaps TRBD1 (5 bases). CDR1 and CDR2 (germline): LNHDA, SQIVND (reference sequence). V shed 3 bases and J shed 3 bases, with 20 bases lying between them. This CDR3 is built from 17 residues. The CDR3 spells CASSIATMPGVDYGYTF. The CDR3 DNA reads as TGTGCCAGTAGTATTGCCACGATGCCGGGGGTAGACTATGGCTACACCTTC.

The V call is TRBV27, the J call TRBJ2-2, with 8 bases aligning to TRBD2. V lost 7 bases to trimming and J lost 3 bases; unmatched junction nucleotides: 4. Germline CDR1 MNHEY, CDR2 SMNVEV (reference sequence). The CDR3 is made up of 14 amino acids. CDR3 region: CASKREGYTGELFF. CDR3 sequence (DNA): TGTGCCAGCAAACGGGAGGGGTACACCGGGGAGCTGTTTTTT.

The rearrangement joins TRBV2 to TRBJ2-1, with TRBD2 identical over 14 bases. This CDR3 has 14 residues. Germline V gene sequence: CDR1 SNHLY, CDR2 FYNNEI. V lost 4 bases to trimming and J lost 9 bases; unmatched junction nucleotides: 2. CDR3 DNA: TGTGCCAGCAGTGGCGGACTAGCGGGAGGTGAGCAGTTCTTC. It is translated as CASSGGLAGGEQFF.

The chain uses TRBV11-2 and TRBJ1-1; unclear D gene. V lost 6 bases and J 6 bases, leaving 14 bases between the germline ends. This CDR3 spans 13 amino acids. Germline-derived CDR1 and CDR2 are SGHAT and FQNNGV. The CDR3 reads CASRSPGTPEAFF. The CDR3, as DNA: TGTGCCAGCAGATCGCCGGGAACCCCTGAAGCTTTCTTT.

This clone has a single count. The chain is built from TRBV5-1 and TRBJ2-1; 14 positions agree with TRBD2. Germline lookup yields CDR1 SGHRS and CDR2 YFSETQ. After removal of 4 bases from V and 8 bases from J, the junction contained 11 bases not matched to a gene. The CDR3 runs to 17 residues. The CDR3 sequence is CASSQGLAGVFSHEQFF. For the CDR3, the DNA is TGCGCCAGCAGCCAGGGACTAGCGGGAGTTTTTTCACATGAGCAGTTCTTC.

The CDR3 spells CASRPNSKERNSPLHF. DNA of the CDR3: TGTGCCAGCAGGCCGAACTCAAAGGAGCGTAATTCACCCCTCCACTTT. The genes are TRBV27 and TRBJ1-6; no clear D gene. Trimming took 6 bases from V and 6 from J, leaving 18 bases between them. The CDR3 consists of 16 residues. CDR1 MNHEY and CDR2 SMNVEV come from the germline V gene (reference sequence).

The chain combines TRBV29-1 with TRBJ1-1; a possible D gene is TRBD1 (6 bases). V lost 5 bases, J lost 5 bases, and 18 bases lay in between. Per germline, CDR1 SQVTM and CDR2 ANQGSEA. There are 14 residues in the CDR3. CDR3 sequence (DNA): TGCAGCGTTACAGGCTGGGGGCCGGGGACTGAAGCTTTCTTT. Its protein is CSVTGWGPGTEAFF. Full variable domain (outside the CDR3, taken from reference TRBV29-1 and TRBJ1-1): SAVISQKPSRDICQRGTSLTIQCQVDSQVTMMFWYRQQPGQSLTLIATANQGSEATYESGFVIDKFPISRPNLTFSTLTVSNMSPEDSSIYLCSVTGWGPGTEAFFGQGTRLTVV.

Turning to this clone: This CDR3 is also generated by other DNA sequences in the sample. This sequence joins TRBV12-3 or TRBV12-4 and TRBJ1-2, with D perhaps matching TRBD1 (6 bases). With 6 bases removed from V and 1 base from J, the gap between germline ends came to 9 bases. This CDR3 spans 13 amino acids. CDR3 DNA: TGTGCCAGCAGCATACAGGGTAACTATGGCTACACCTTC. This codes for CASSIQGNYGYTF.

This clone was seen just once. The rearrangement links TRBV5-5 to TRBJ1-4; D not certain. The CDR3 spans 17 residues. In germline, CDR1 is SGHKS, CDR2 YYEKEE (reference sequence). V shed 2 bases and J shed 0 bases, with 14 bases lying between them. The CDR3 protein is CASSLTVPAATNEKLFF. The CDR3 DNA follows: TGTGCCAGCAGCTTAACAGTCCCCGCTGCAACTAATGAAAAACTGTTTTTT. Looking up the rest from reference TRBV5-5 and TRBJ1-4 gives the full variable domain: DAGVTQSPTHLIKTRGQQVTLRCSPISGHKSVSWYQQVLGQGPQFIFQYYEKEERGRGNFPDRFSARQFPNYSSELNVNALLLGDSALYLCASSLTVPAATNEKLFFGSGTQLSVL.

The chain couples TRBV19 to TRBJ1-2; TRBD1 is a possible D gene (5 bases). The length of the CDR3 is 13 residues. Germline CDR1 LNHDA, CDR2 SQIVND (reference sequence). Trimming took 3 bases from V and 4 from J, leaving 9 bases between them. The CDR3 sequence: CASSIGGSYGYTF. In nucleotides, the CDR3 is TGTGCCAGTAGTATCGGGGGTAGCTATGGCTACACCTTC.

V usage is TRBV29-1 and J usage is TRBJ2-3, with a tentative D call TRBD2 (5 bases). The CDR3 has 14 amino acids. V was trimmed by 4 bases and J by 2 bases, leaving 13 bases between them. CDR1 is SQVTM, CDR2 ANQGSEA, per germline. The CDR3 region has the DNA TGCAGCGTTGTAGGAGGCCTGGACACAGATACGCAGTATTTT. It yields the protein CSVVGGLDTDTQYF.

The chain uses TRBV2 and TRBJ2-3, with TRBD2 identical over 10 bases. The CDR3 contains 14 residues. J was trimmed by 4 bases and V by 7 bases; bases with no gene match: 5. Germline CDR1 SNHLY, CDR2 FYNNEI. CDR3 region: CASKGSGRSDTQYF. The CDR3 nucleotides read TGTGCCAGCAAGGGTAGCGGGAGGTCAGATACGCAGTATTTT. Combining the CDR3 with reference TRBV2 and TRBJ2-3 gives the whole variable domain EPEVTQTPSHQVTQMGQEVILRCVPISNHLYFYWYRQILGQKVEFLVSFYNNEISEKSEIFDDQFSVERPDGSNFTLKIRSTKLEDSAMYFCASKGSGRSDTQYFGPGTRLTVL.

V and J are TRBV7-5 and TRBJ2-1; the table calls TRBD2, which could not be checked here. TRBV7-5 corresponds to a pseudogene. CDR3 length equals 21 residues. CDR3: CARSLTIRPLVSGRTLIGQFF. In nucleotides, the CDR3 is TGTGCCAGAAGCTTAACCATTAGACCCCTAGTTAGCGGGAGAACACTAATCGGGCAGTTCTTC.

The chain recombines TRBV19 with TRBJ2-7, with D uncertain. Trimming shortened V by 7 bases and J by 1 base, and 11 bases separated the two germline ends. Germline CDR1 reads LNHDA; CDR2 reads SQIVND (reference sequence). The CDR3 runs to 13 residues. The CDR3 loop reads CASTPTGSYEQYF. For the CDR3, the DNA is TGTGCCAGTACTCCGACTGGATCCTACGAGCAGTACTTC.

The V call is TRBV15, the J call TRBJ1-4, with D maybe TRBD1 (5 bases). The length of the CDR3 is 15 residues. V gave up 0 bases and J gave up 8 bases, with 13 bases separating them. Germline-derived CDR1 and CDR2 are LNHNV and YYDKDF (reference sequence). The CDR3, as DNA: TGTGCCACCAGCAGAGAATTAGGGGTCGGGGAAAAACTGTTTTTT. It specifies CATSRELGVGEKLFF.

Here the CDR3 reads CASSSQGGQGGYTF. CDR3 nucleotides: TGTGCCAGCAGCTCCCAGGGGGGACAGGGAGGCTACACCTTC. The chain links TRBV2 to TRBJ1-2; 9 positions agree with TRBD1. The CDR3 contains 14 residues. CDR1 and CDR2 (germline): SNHLY, FYNNEI. Trimming at V came to 6 bases and at J to 8 bases, leaving 10 bases not matched to a gene.

This clone was counted once. This chain joins TRBV3-1 (or the pseudogene TRBV3-2) and TRBJ1-2, with D uncertain. CDR3 length: 12 amino acids. Germline values: CDR1 LGHDT, CDR2 YNNKEL (reference sequence). V lost 4 bases and J lost 8, with 11 bases in between. CDR3 loop: CASSLGIIGYTF. The CDR3 DNA reads TGTGCCAGCAGCCTCGGGATTATCGGCTACACCTTC.

The V gene is TRBV6-5, the J gene TRBJ2-2, with D unresolved. V lost 10 bases and J lost 0, with 15 bases in between. The CDR3 is 15 amino acids. Germline values: CDR1 MNHEY, CDR2 SVGAGI. In DNA, the CDR3 is TGTGCCACCATTCCGACACCGTCGAACACCGGGGAGCTGTTTTTT. Its translation is CATIPTPSNTGELFF.